These 23 T cell receptor beta chains came from one sample sequenced in a study of blood T cell repertoires in COVID-19 (dated by TCRdb to the early 2020s). Library preparation employed the immunoSEQ multiplex PCR assay. Not all clones reach the TCRdb copy of this immuneACCESS table, which keeps in-frame sequences only. Checked studies attribute under half of the gap to unresolved V genes and leave the rest unexplained. This sample lists 150,000 to 200,000 clones; roughly 80% were detected once. The ten largest clones represent about 7% of the sample. Material for sequencing was peripheral blood. These receptors were taken from a man in his sixties with acute or convalescent COVID-19.

This clone was found a few times. The chain recombines TRBV6-5 with TRBJ2-7; tentatively, D is TRBD1 (5 bases). CDR1 and CDR2 (germline): MNHEY, SVGAGI. Trimming pared 5 bases from V and 3 bases from J, leaving 14 bases between. The CDR3 covers 14 residues. CDR3 sequence: CASSKQTELYEQYF. The CDR3 coding sequence is TGTGCCAGCAGTAAACAGACAGAGCTCTACGAGCAGTACTTC.

V usage is TRBV7-8 and J usage is TRBJ2-1; 11 bases agree with TRBD2. In germline, CDR1 is SGHVS, CDR2 FQNEAQ. With 2 bases clipped from V and 5 bases from J, the junction kept 2 bases outside the gene matches. The CDR3 sequence is 15 residues long. The CDR3 bases are TGTGCCAGCAGCTTAATTAGCGGGAGGGACAATGAGCAGTTCTTC. Translation gives CASSLISGRDNEQFF.

This clone has a single count. The chain combines TRBV25-1 with TRBJ1-3; tentatively, D is TRBD1 (5 bases). Germline-derived CDR1 and CDR2 are MGHDK and SYGVNS. Trimming removed 2 bases from V and 4 bases from J, with 12 bases in between. The CDR3 totals 15 residues. The CDR3 spells CASSEGGGAGNTIYF. The CDR3 DNA follows: TGTGCCAGCAGTGAAGGGGGAGGGGCAGGAAACACCATATATTTT.

J is TRBJ1-1 and V is TRBV5-1, with 7 nucleotides matching TRBD1. CDR3 size: 17 residues. Germline CDR1 SGHRS, CDR2 YFSETQ. After removal of 4 bases from V and 6 bases from J, the junction contained 18 bases not matched to a gene. This CDR3 reads CASSTTGAIGVHAEAFF. The CDR3 region has the DNA TGCGCCAGCAGCACAACAGGGGCGATAGGGGTACACGCTGAAGCTTTCTTT.

The rearrangement joins TRBV6-4 to TRBJ2-1; 9 bases match TRBD2. This CDR3 comprises 15 residues. From germline, CDR1 is MRHNA and CDR2 SNTAGT. Losses at the gene ends were 2 bases for V and 3 bases for J; bases not matched to a gene: 2. CDR3 protein: CASSDGGGDYNEQFF. Written as DNA, the CDR3 is TGTGCCAGCAGTGACGGCGGGGGGGACTACAATGAGCAGTTCTTC.

The genes are TRBV4-1 and TRBJ1-1; no clear D. Germline assignment: CDR1 MGHRA and CDR2 YSYEKL. The length of the CDR3 is 12 residues. Trimming stripped 3 bases from V and 8 bases from J, with 10 bases between. CDR3 nucleotides: TGCGCCAGCAGCCACCTTACTCCAGAAGCTTTCTTT. The encoded protein is CASSHLTPEAFF.

The genes are TRBV2 and TRBJ1-5; a possible D gene is TRBD1 (5 bases). Trimming took off 8 bases at V and 4 bases at J, with 12 bases between the two ends. Germline values: CDR1 SNHLY, CDR2 FYNNEI. The CDR3 contains 13 residues. CDR3: CASGRDRNQPQHF. CDR3 coding DNA: TGTGCCAGCGGCCGAGACAGAAATCAGCCCCAGCATTTT. Variable domain in full (rest from reference TRBV2 and TRBJ1-5): EPEVTQTPSHQVTQMGQEVILRCVPISNHLYFYWYRQILGQKVEFLVSFYNNEISEKSEIFDDQFSVERPDGSNFTLKIRSTKLEDSAMYFCASGRDRNQPQHFGDGTRLSIL.

The chain has TRBV7-9 and TRBJ1-5; 8 positions match TRBD1. This CDR3 spans 14 amino acids. Germline V gene lookup returns CDR1 SEHNR and CDR2 FQNEAQ (reference sequence). V was pared by 2 bases and J by 6 bases, with 3 bases of the junction left unmatched. Here the CDR3 reads CASSLQGASQPQHF. The DNA for the CDR3 is TGTGCCAGCAGCTTACAGGGGGCTAGTCAGCCCCAGCATTTT.

As DNA, the CDR3 is TGTGCCAGCAGCTTGAACCAGGGCCAATCCTACGAGCAGTACTTC. Protein: CASSLNQGQSYEQYF. The chain uses TRBV7-8 and TRBJ2-7; D perhaps matches TRBD1 (5 bases). V lost 3 bases and J 1 base, leaving 13 bases between the germline ends. The germline V gene encodes CDR1 SGHVS and CDR2 FQNEAQ. The CDR3 loop spans 15 amino acids.

This clone was seen many times. Other DNA sequences in this specimen translate into the identical CDR3. The gene calls are TRBV5-5 and TRBJ1-3; D is possibly TRBD1 (6 bases). The V and J ends lost 0 bases and 4 bases respectively, with 8 bases between them. There are 14 residues in the CDR3. In germline, CDR1 is SGHKS, CDR2 YYEKEE (reference sequence). CDR3 sequence reads: CASSLEGVGNTIYF. The DNA of the CDR3 is TGTGCCAGCAGCTTGGAGGGGGTCGGAAACACCATATATTTT.

This sequence joins TRBV6-6 and TRBJ1-5; TRBD1 is a possible D gene (5 bases). The CDR3 spans 16 residues. Germline V lookup: CDR1 MNHNY, CDR2 SVGAGI (reference sequence). Trimming took off 7 bases at V and 0 bases at J, with 16 bases between the two ends. The CDR3 DNA sequence: TGTGCCAGCACTAGGGGCCGCCCCGGTAGCAATCAGCCCCAGCATTTT. It yields the protein CASTRGRPGSNQPQHF.

This clone was observed a handful of times. The chain has TRBV6-6 and TRBJ2-7; D gene ambiguous. This CDR3 region has 13 residues. Between the trimmed V and J ends, which lost 10 bases and 5 bases, there was a span of 18 bases. Germline assignment: CDR1 MNHNY and CDR2 SVGAGI (reference sequence). CDR3 residues: CATRLDSSHEQYF. The CDR3 DNA reads TGTGCCACCAGATTAGATTCGTCCCACGAGCAGTACTTC.

The chain has TRBV7-2 and TRBJ2-1, with a weak D call TRBD1 (5 bases). Between the trimmed V and J ends, which lost 4 bases and 4 bases, there was a span of 14 bases. There are 15 residues in the CDR3. Germline assignment: CDR1 SGHTA and CDR2 FQGNSA. The CDR3 reads CASSSRLDMYNEQFF. In nucleotides, the CDR3 is TGTGCCAGCAGCTCCCGACTGGACATGTACAATGAGCAGTTCTTC.

The chain uses TRBV10-1 and TRBJ2-3; a weak D match, TRBD2 (6 bases). Trimming shortened V by 4 bases and J by 3 bases, and 8 bases separated the two germline ends. This CDR3 region has 13 residues. The germline CDR1 and CDR2 sequences are WNHNN and SYGVQD (reference sequence). In DNA, the CDR3 is TGCGCCAGCAGTGTTGGGGGGACAGATACGCAGTATTTT. Its protein is CASSVGGTDTQYF.

The chain employs TRBV7-2 and TRBJ2-1, with 13 bases that match TRBD2. The CDR3 totals 16 residues. V shed 5 bases and J 7 bases; nucleotides not matched to a gene: 8. Per the germline V gene, CDR1 is SGHTA and CDR2 is FQGNSA. The CDR3 spells CASSPIGTSGTNEQFF. The CDR3 nucleotides read TGTGCCAGCAGCCCCATAGGGACTAGCGGGACAAATGAGCAGTTCTTC.

Comment on this clone: The sample has other DNA sequences that encode this CDR3 too. This chain joins TRBV6-2 or TRBV6-3 and TRBJ1-1; no firm D call. The germline V and J ends were trimmed by 3 bases and 4 bases, with 9 bases remaining between them. This CDR3 is 13 amino acids long. Germline-derived CDR1 and CDR2 are MNHEY and SVGEGT. CDR3 in amino acids: CASSYSRSTEAFF. The CDR3 nucleotides are TGTGCCAGCAGTTATTCCCGGAGCACTGAAGCTTTCTTT.

This chain connects TRBV6-2 or TRBV6-3 to TRBJ1-5; possible D gene TRBD1, 5 bases. The germline gives CDR1 MNHEY, CDR2 SVGEGT. Trimming removed 2 bases from V and 7 bases from J, with 12 bases in between. The CDR3 is 14 residues long. DNA for the CDR3: TGTGCCAGCAGTTACACGGACACTGGACAGCCCCAGCATTTT. This codes for CASSYTDTGQPQHF.

The rearrangement links TRBV7-9 to TRBJ1-1, with a possible D match to TRBD1 (6 bases). This CDR3 is built from 18 residues. Trimming pared 4 bases from V and 0 bases from J, leaving 21 bases between. Germline CDR1 and CDR2: SEHNR and FQNEAQ (reference sequence). The CDR3 DNA is TGTGCCAGCAGCTCTATTCGCAGGGGCCTTAATATGAACACTGAAGCTTTCTTT. Protein product: CASSSIRRGLNMNTEAFF. Using reference TRBV7-9 and TRBJ1-1 for the parts outside the CDR3, the full variable domain is DTGVSQNPRHKITKRGQNVTFRCDPISEHNRLYWYRQTLGQGPEFLTYFQNEAQLEKSRLLSDRFSAERPKGSFSTLEIQRTEQGDSAMYLCASSSIRRGLNMNTEAFFGQGTRLTVV.

This chain links TRBV4-3 with TRBJ1-3; D not certain. The V end was cut by 1 base, the J end by 0 bases, with 28 bases between. The CDR3 sequence is 22 residues long. Germline CDR1 LGHNA, CDR2 YSLEER. The CDR3: CASSQVDWGRWGLQISGNTIYF. The CDR3, as DNA: TGCGCCAGCAGCCAAGTGGACTGGGGTCGTTGGGGTCTACAAATCTCTGGAAACACCATATATTTT.

The V gene is TRBV25-1, the J gene TRBJ1-3; D possibly corresponds to TRBD1 (6 bases). The length of the CDR3 is 14 residues. Germline loops: CDR1 MGHDK, CDR2 SYGVNS. Trimming took off 2 bases at V and 6 bases at J, with 11 bases between the two ends. The chain's CDR3 is CASSETGFANTIYF. CDR3 sequence (DNA): TGTGCCAGCAGTGAAACAGGGTTTGCAAACACCATATATTTT. Full variable domain (outside the CDR3, taken from reference TRBV25-1 and TRBJ1-3): EADIYQTPRYLVIGTGKKITLECSQTMGHDKMYWYQQDPGMELHLIHYSYGVNSTEKGDLSSESTVSRIRTEHFPLTLESARPSHTSQYLCASSETGFANTIYFGEGSWLTVV.

V usage is TRBV27 and J usage is TRBJ1-1, with TRBD1 identical over 8 bases. The CDR3 extends over 16 amino acids. J gave up 1 base and V 5 bases, and 9 bases lay outside the gene matches. Germline loops: CDR1 MNHEY, CDR2 SMNVEV (reference sequence). The CDR3 nucleotides are TGTGCCAGCAGTGGACCCCCGGACAGGGAGAACACTGAAGCTTTCTTT. This gives the protein CASSGPPDRENTEAFF.

The chain uses TRBV9 and TRBJ1-2; 9 bases are a match to TRBD1. Trimming cost V 4 bases and J 3 bases; bases outside gene matches: 10. The CDR3 runs to 16 residues. CDR1 SGDLS and CDR2 YYNGEE come from the germline V gene. The CDR3 reads CASSKRDRAWDYGYTF. Written as DNA, the CDR3 is TGTGCCAGCAGCAAAAGGGACAGGGCCTGGGACTATGGCTACACCTTC.

This chain joins TRBV7-9 and TRBJ1-1; no clear D. The CDR3 runs 15 residues. Germline CDR1 reads SEHNR; CDR2 reads FQNEAQ (reference sequence). V shed 4 bases and J shed 0 bases, with 12 bases lying between them. CDR3 sequence reads: CASSSTARMNTEAFF. In nucleotides, the CDR3 is TGTGCCAGCAGCTCCACGGCGAGGATGAACACTGAAGCTTTCTTT. Variable domain in full (rest from reference TRBV7-9 and TRBJ1-1): DTGVSQNPRHKITKRGQNVTFRCDPISEHNRLYWYRQTLGQGPEFLTYFQNEAQLEKSRLLSDRFSAERPKGSFSTLEIQRTEQGDSAMYLCASSSTARMNTEAFFGQGTRLTVV.